Listed below are T cell receptor beta chains from one sample, sequenced in a study of cytomegalovirus exposure and HLA in healthy donors. TCRdb's copy holds only in-frame clones and misses some; the assay was immunoSEQ multiplex PCR. The repertoire includes approximately 75,000 clones, 66% of them detected once, and about 22% sits in the top ten. Sequencing input: PBMCs. The receptors here all came from a man between 35 and 55 years old in good health and CMV-seropositive. CDR3s include the opening cysteine and the closing phenylalanine or tryptophan. D genes are given only for firm matches. The size entry is marked missing in some rows and otherwise reads once, few, many or a size class.

TRBD1,TRBV4-1,TRBJ1-2,NA,CASSHDKGQGDGYTF,TGCGCCAGCAGCCATGACAAGGGACAGGGGGATGGCTACACCTTC
TRBD1,TRBV7-8,TRBJ2-2,once,CASRPWGQVPGELFF,TGTGCCAGCAGGCCATGGGGACAGGTACCCGGGGAGCTGTTTTTT
NA,TRBV6-1,TRBJ1-1,few,CASSESLGWVTEAFF,TGTGCCAGCAGTGAATCCCTCGGGTGGGTCACTGAAGCTTTCTTT
NA,TRBV6-1,TRBJ1-1,once,CASSVNGEGTEAFF,TGTGCCAGCAGTGTCAACGGAGAGGGCACTGAAGCTTTCTTT
NA,TRBV30,TRBJ2-7,NA,CAWSVLSDSYEQYF,TGTGCCTGGAGTGTACTATCAGACTCCTACGAGCAGTACTTC
NA,TRBV7-9,TRBJ1-3,NA,CASSLASSDTFSGNTIYF,TGTGCCAGCAGCTTAGCGTCATCTGACACATTCTCTGGAAACACCATATATTTT
NA,TRBV6-1,TRBJ1-5,NA,CASTNRDGTQPQHF,TGTGCCAGCACAAACAGGGATGGTACTCAGCCCCAGCATTTT
TRBD1,TRBV10-3,TRBJ2-7,few,CATGQGRGESSYEQYF,TGTGCCACAGGACAGGGGCGCGGTGAAAGCTCCTACGAGCAGTACTTC
TRBD1,TRBV28,TRBJ2-7,NA,CASRKQGAEQYF,TGTGCCAGCAGGAAACAGGGGGCCGAGCAGTACTTC
NA,TRBV19,TRBJ1-2,NA,CASSISGARGGYGYTF,TGTGCCAGTAGTATTTCGGGAGCCAGAGGTGGCTATGGCTACACCTTC
TRBD1,TRBV4-3,TRBJ1-1,once,CASSQGPGQMNTEAFF,TGCGCCAGCAGCCAAGGTCCGGGACAGATGAACACTGAAGCTTTCTTT
TRBD1,TRBV5-6,TRBJ1-2,NA,CASSESGTVSHGYTF,TGTGCCAGCAGCGAATCCGGGACAGTCAGTCATGGCTACACCTTC
TRBD1,TRBV6-5,TRBJ2-5,NA,CASSSWLRGQGETQYF,TGTGCCAGCAGTTCCTGGTTAAGGGGGCAGGGGGAGACCCAGTACTTC
NA,TRBV19,TRBJ1-2,NA,CASSILGVRGYTF,TGTGCCAGTAGTATCCTCGGGGTCAGAGGCTACACCTTC
NA,TRBV7-2,TRBJ1-5,NA,CASSLVGDIHQPQHF,TGTGCCAGCAGCTTAGTTGGGGACATTCATCAGCCCCAGCATTTT
NA,TRBV9,TRBJ2-2,NA,CASSVFGQANTGELFF,TGTGCCAGCAGCGTATTTGGGCAGGCGAACACCGGGGAGCTGTTTTTT
NA,TRBV19,TRBJ1-5,NA,CASNDYRSNQPQHF,TGTGCCAGTAACGACTATCGTAGCAATCAGCCCCAGCATTTT
TRBD1,TRBV19,TRBJ1-2,few,CASRSGTGNYGYTF,TGTGCCAGTAGATCCGGGACAGGGAACTATGGCTACACCTTC
NA,TRBV5-1,TRBJ2-6,few,CASRTRQVSNVLTF,TGCGCCAGCAGAACTAGACAGGTCTCCAACGTCCTGACTTTC
NA,TRBV27,TRBJ2-5,NA,CASSKTGFETQYF,TGTGCCAGCTCTAAAACAGGCTTTGAGACCCAGTACTTC
TRBD2,TRBV30,TRBJ2-2,NA,CAGHGLAPTGELFF,TGTGCCGGACATGGACTAGCACCCACCGGGGAGCTGTTTTTT
TRBD2,TRBV9,TRBJ2-7,once,CASSSERGASYEQYF,TGTGCCAGCAGCTCGGAGCGGGGGGCATCCTACGAGCAGTACTTC
TRBD1,TRBV30,TRBJ2-7,once,CAWSVRDRGNYEQYF,TGTGCCTGGAGTGTACGGGACAGGGGGAACTACGAGCAGTACTTC
NA,TRBV11-3,TRBJ2-7,few,CASSQREKRAYEQYF,TGTGCCAGCAGTCAGAGGGAGAAGAGGGCATACGAGCAGTACTTC
NA,TRBV7-9,TRBJ1-5,once,CASSLGGGLNQPQHF,TGTGCCAGCAGCCTAGGGGGGGGGCTCAATCAGCCCCAGCATTTT
NA,TRBV6-6,TRBJ2-1,NA,CATQQSSYNEQFF,TGTGCCACCCAACAGAGCTCCTACAATGAGCAGTTCTTC
NA,TRBV7-9,TRBJ1-1,NA,CASSLALQGEAFF,TGTGCCAGCAGCTTAGCCTTACAGGGTGAAGCTTTCTTT
TRBD2,TRBV30,TRBJ2-3,NA,CAWGEGSPNTDTQYF,TGTGCCTGGGGGGAGGGCAGCCCTAACACAGATACGCAGTATTTT
TRBD1,TRBV7-6,TRBJ2-5,few,CASSDGQGADRRQETQYF,TGTGCCAGCAGCGATGGACAGGGGGCGGACAGGCGCCAAGAGACCCAGTACTTC
TRBD1,TRBV19,TRBJ1-4,NA,CASTLTGGDEKLFF,TGTGCCAGTACCTTGACAGGGGGCGACGAAAAACTGTTTTTT
NA,TRBV15,TRBJ2-1,NA,CATSRAVFSYNEQFF,TGTGCCACCAGCAGAGCTGTCTTCTCCTACAATGAGCAGTTCTTC
NA,TRBV27,TRBJ2-5,NA,CASSRGDSYQETQYF,TGTGCCAGCAGCCGTGGTGACTCGTACCAAGAGACCCAGTACTTC
TRBD2,TRBV2,TRBJ2-5,NA,CASSEAASGGRTQYF,TGTGCCAGCAGTGAAGCGGCTAGCGGGGGGAGGACCCAGTACTTC
NA,TRBV5-1,TRBJ2-7,NA,CASSLGTGSSYEQYF,TGCGCCAGCAGCTTGGGTACGGGAAGCTCCTACGAGCAGTACTTC
TRBD2,TRBV14,TRBJ2-1,NA,CASSQGLAGGSNEQFF,TGTGCCAGCAGCCAAGGACTAGCGGGGGGTAGCAATGAGCAGTTCTTC
TRBD2,TRBV11-2,TRBJ2-3,NA,CASSLDRAGGHTDTQYF,TGTGCCAGCAGCTTAGATCGGGCGGGGGGGCACACAGATACGCAGTATTTT
TRBD1,TRBV19,TRBJ2-1,NA,CASRDRVNEQFF,TGTGCCAGTAGAGACAGGGTCAATGAGCAGTTCTTC
NA,TRBV7-9,TRBJ1-1,NA,CASSLGQVNTEAFF,TGTGCCAGCAGCTTAGGACAGGTGAACACTGAAGCTTTCTTT
NA,TRBV6-6,TRBJ2-7,NA,CASSPGTPGDPYEQYF,TGTGCCAGCAGTCCCGGGACTCCCGGTGACCCCTACGAGCAGTACTTC
NA,TRBV19,TRBJ1-2,few,CASSMVRLGGFYGYTF,TGTGCCAGTAGTATGGTCCGCCTGGGAGGGTTCTATGGCTACACCTTC
TRBD2,TRBV5-4,TRBJ2-3,NA,CASSKGTSGSTDTQYF,TGTGCCAGCAGCAAGGGGACTAGCGGAAGCACAGATACGCAGTATTTT
NA,TRBV6-6,TRBJ2-5,NA,CASSYATEGGETQYF,TGTGCCAGCAGTTACGCGACAGAAGGAGGGGAGACCCAGTACTTC
TRBD2,TRBV7-8,TRBJ2-3,NA,CASSSRLAGGPTDTQYF,TGTGCCAGCAGCTCACGACTAGCGGGGGGGCCTACAGATACGCAGTATTTT
NA,TRBV18,TRBJ1-4,NA,CASSPPLTAGEKLFF,TGTGCCAGCTCACCCCCCCTGACGGCAGGGGAAAAACTGTTTTTT
NA,TRBV6-4,TRBJ1-6,once,CASSDSSFSNSPLHF,TGTGCCAGCAGTGACTCGTCCTTTTCTAATTCACCCCTCCACTTT
NA,TRBV21-1,TRBJ2-5,NA,CASTKGQGGETQYF,TGTGCCAGCACCAAAGGGCAGGGCGGAGAGACCCAGTACTTC
TRBD2,TRBV4-2,TRBJ2-3,NA,CASSQDPAGGRVSSTDTQYF,TGTGCCAGCAGCCAAGATCCAGCGGGGGGGCGGGTTTCTAGCACAGATACGCAGTATTTT
NA,TRBV30,TRBJ2-7,NA,CAWAQGFNEQYF,TGTGCCTGGGCGCAGGGATTTAACGAGCAGTACTTC
TRBD1,TRBV30,TRBJ1-6,NA,CAWSSGQGYSPLHF,TGTGCCTGGAGTTCGGGACAGGGGTACTCACCCCTCCACTTT
NA,TRBV4-2,TRBJ1-2,NA,CASSQGASGYGYTF,TGTGCCAGCAGCCAAGGGGCAAGCGGCTATGGCTACACCTTC
NA,TRBV9,TRBJ2-4,once,CASSPGGPGDGGLDF,TGTGCCAGCAGCCCCGGTGGGCCGGGGGATGGGGGTCTGGACTTC
NA,TRBV30,TRBJ1-4,once,CAWSVGIGAGEKLFF,TGTGCCTGGAGTGTGGGGATAGGGGCAGGGGAAAAACTGTTTTTT
NA,TRBV4-1,TRBJ2-7,NA,CASSQEPGLPIDEQYF,TGCGCCAGCAGCCAGGAACCGGGACTCCCTATCGACGAGCAGTACTTC
NA,TRBV30,TRBJ1-1,once,CAWSQGVQAFF,TGTGCCTGGAGTCAGGGCGTGCAAGCTTTCTTT